These T cell receptor beta chains were read from a single sample in a study of post-analysis software for immune sequencing data. TCRdb re-analysed the PCR reads in MiXCR, keeping a single row per CDR3 protein. The sample lists about 500,000 distinct CDR3 sequences; around 40% were seen once. Sequencing input: blood. The origin of the receptors is a girl between 5 and 17 years old with multiple sclerosis. CDR3s include the opening cysteine and the closing phenylalanine or tryptophan. A D gene is named only where the DNA matches it firmly. Clone size is stated in some rows and not others, as once, few, many or a class when expanded.

j_call d_call clone_size v_call cdr3_nt cdr3_aa
TRBJ2-7 . once TRBV11-3 TGTGCCAGCAGCCAGGGCGGAAAAAACTACGAGCAGTACTTC CASSQGGKNYEQYF
TRBJ2-7 . . TRBV28 TGTGCCAGCAGCGCCAAGTACGAGCAGTACTTC CASSAKYEQYF
TRBJ1-2 . . TRBV10-3 TGTGCCATCAGTGATAGCTCGCGACAGGAGAACTGTGGCTACACCTTC CAISDSSRQENCGYTF
TRBJ2-6 TRBD1 . TRBV28 TGTGCCAGCAGGTCAGGGGGAACTGGGGCCGACATCCTGACTTTC CASRSGGTGADILTF
TRBJ1-2 TRBD1 . TRBV12-3/TRBV12-4 TGTGCCACCCGGGTGGGACAGGGGGACTATGGCTACACCTTC CATRVGQGDYGYTF
TRBJ2-7 TRBD1 few TRBV28 TGTGCTACAACCCGACAGGGCGGCTACGAGCAGTACTTC CATTRQGGYEQYF
TRBJ1-2 TRBD1 . TRBV7-9 TGTGCCAGTACAGGGGGCAGTCGGTATGGCTACACCTTC CASTGGSRYGYTF
TRBJ2-6 . . TRBV5-1 TGCGCCAGCAGCATCAGCGGGACAGTCGTCTCTGGGGCCAACGTCCTGACTTTC CASSISGTVVSGANVLTF
TRBJ1-1 . . TRBV29-1 TGCAGCGTCAAAACGGGGGGCTTGAACACTGAAGCTTTCTTT CSVKTGGLNTEAFF
TRBJ2-7 . few TRBV6-5 TGTGCCAGCTGGGGGACACTCTCCTACGAGCAGTACTTC CASWGTLSYEQYF
TRBJ2-1 TRBD2 . TRBV5-4 TGTGCCAGCAGCAATAGCGGGAGGGCCTACAATGAGCAGTTCTTC CASSNSGRAYNEQFF
TRBJ2-4 . once TRBV25-1 TGTGCCAACAGTGATGAGGGGGGGGCGCCTAACGGGCAGTACTTC CANSDEGGAPNGQYF
TRBJ2-7 TRBD2 . TRBV20-1 TGCAGTGCTAGGGCCATAGCGGGATCCTACGAGCAGTACTTC CSARAIAGSYEQYF
TRBJ2-7 . . TRBV12-3/TRBV12-4 TGTGCCAGCACCCAAAAGGACCAAACCTACAATGAGCAGTACTTC CASTQKDQTYNEQYF
TRBJ2-7 . . TRBV20-1 TGCAGTGCTGATTCCGGGTATGAGTACGAGCAGTACTTC CSADSGYEYEQYF
TRBJ2-3 . . TRBV4-1 TGCGCCAGCAGCCAAGTGGAAACAGATACGCAGTATTTT CASSQVETDTQYF
TRBJ2-7 . . TRBV9 TGTGCCAGCAGCGTAGTCCCAGACTACGAGCAGTACTTC CASSVVPDYEQYF
TRBJ2-2 . . TRBV7-2 TGTGCCAGCAGCGCACCTCTGGAGTCCGGGGAGCTGTTTTTT CASSAPLESGELFF
TRBJ2-1 TRBD1 few TRBV20-1 TGCAGTGCTAGAGACAGGGGGCGCTTGGATGAGCAGTTCTTC CSARDRGRLDEQFF